The clone carrying this T cell receptor beta chain has a count of ten or more. The target antigen is unknown. The sample belongs to a study of T cells in Graves' hyperthyroidism and ophthalmopathy. Findings and caveats of the study: Also found in blood were most expanded thyroid clonotypes above 0.001.

Per the germline V gene, CDR1 is MNHEY and CDR2 is SVGAGI. Trimming pared 0 bases from V and 2 bases from J, leaving 7 bases between. CDR3 length equals 14 residues. The TCR beta CDR3 regions underwent amplification using RNA transcripts as the source. First-round RT-PCR targeting the TCR CDR3 was performed with the HTBI primer set. TCRdb called the multiplex PCR reads again in MiXCR, with one record for every CDR3 protein. The table includes 500,000 or so distinct CDR3 sequences, 17% detected once. The chain recombines TRBV6-5 with TRBJ1-1; no clear D. Material: blood. This receptor was taken from a young woman with Graves' ophthalmopathy. Here the CDR3 reads CASSYSISNTEAFF. CDR3 nucleotide sequence: TGTGCCAGCAGTTACTCGATCTCAAACACTGAAGCTTTCTTT.